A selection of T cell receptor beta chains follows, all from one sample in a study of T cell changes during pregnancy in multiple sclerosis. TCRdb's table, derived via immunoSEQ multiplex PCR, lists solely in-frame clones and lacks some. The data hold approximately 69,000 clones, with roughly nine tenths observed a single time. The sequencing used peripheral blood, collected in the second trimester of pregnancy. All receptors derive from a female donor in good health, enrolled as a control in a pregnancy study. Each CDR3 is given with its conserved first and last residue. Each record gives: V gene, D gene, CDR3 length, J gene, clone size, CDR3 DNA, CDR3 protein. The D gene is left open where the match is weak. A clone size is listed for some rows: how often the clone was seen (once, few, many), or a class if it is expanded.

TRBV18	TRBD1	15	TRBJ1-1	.	TGTGCCAGCTCACCAGGGACAGGGGAGAACACTGAAGCTTTCTTT	CASSPGTGENTEAFF
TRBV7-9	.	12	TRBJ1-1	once	TGTGCCAGCAGCTCGGGGGAATCTGAAGCTTTCTTT	CASSSGESEAFF
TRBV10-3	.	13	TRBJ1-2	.	TGTGCCATCCCAAGACAGTCGACCTATGGCTACACCTTC	CAIPRQSTYGYTF
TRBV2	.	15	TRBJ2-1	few	TGTGCCAGCCAACCATCCGCCGGGTTTTACAATGAGCAGTTCTTC	CASQPSAGFYNEQFF
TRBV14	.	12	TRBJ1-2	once	TGTGCCAGCAGCCCCGGGGACTATGGCTACACCTTC	CASSPGDYGYTF
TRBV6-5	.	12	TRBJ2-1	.	TGTGCCAGCAGTTACTCAGGAGGTGAGCAGTTCTTC	CASSYSGGEQFF
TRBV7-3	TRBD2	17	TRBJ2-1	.	TGTGCCAGCAGCGCCCAGGCGGCTAGCGGGGCCTACAATGAGCAGTTCTTC	CASSAQAASGAYNEQFF
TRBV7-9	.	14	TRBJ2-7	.	TGTGCCAGCAGCTTAGCAGGGGGCTCCTACGAGCAGTACTTC	CASSLAGGSYEQYF
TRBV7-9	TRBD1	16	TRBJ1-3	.	TGTGCCAGCAGCCCAGGACAGGGGGCGCAGGGAAACACCATATATTTT	CASSPGQGAQGNTIYF
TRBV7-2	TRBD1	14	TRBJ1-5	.	TGTGCCAGCAGGACAGGGGGCGTCGGACAGCCCCAGCATTTT	CASRTGGVGQPQHF
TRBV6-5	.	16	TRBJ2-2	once	TGTGCCAGCAGTTACTCGAGAGGGTCCCTCACCGGGGAGCTGTTTTTT	CASSYSRGSLTGELFF
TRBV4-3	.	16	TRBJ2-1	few	TGCGCCAGCAGCCAAGATAGGCCAGGCTCCTACAATGAGCAGTTCTTC	CASSQDRPGSYNEQFF
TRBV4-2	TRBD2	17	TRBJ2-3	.	TGTGCCAGCAGCCAAGAGGCGGGGGGGTTGGTTACAGATACGCAGTATTTT	CASSQEAGGLVTDTQYF
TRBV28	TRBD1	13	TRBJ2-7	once	TGTGCCAGCAGAACAGGGGCGACCTACGAGCAGTACTTC	CASRTGATYEQYF
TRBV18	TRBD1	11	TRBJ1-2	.	TGTGCCAGCTCCCTTGACAGGGGGCCCGCCTTC	CASSLDRGPAF
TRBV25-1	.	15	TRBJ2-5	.	TGTGCCAGCAGCTCTCTACAGACCAGCCAAGAGACCCAGTACTTC	CASSSLQTSQETQYF
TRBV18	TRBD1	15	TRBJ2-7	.	TGTGCCAGCTCACCAGGGAGACAGGGCCCCTACGAGCAGTACTTC	CASSPGRQGPYEQYF
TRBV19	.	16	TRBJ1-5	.	TGTGCCAGTTTTACCGGGACTGGATCTTTCAATCAGCCCCAGCATTTT	CASFTGTGSFNQPQHF
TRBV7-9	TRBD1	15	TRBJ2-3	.	TGTGCCAGCAGCTTCGGACAGGGTGACACAGATACGCAGTATTTT	CASSFGQGDTDTQYF
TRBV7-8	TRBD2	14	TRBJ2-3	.	TGTGCCAGCAGCGAGCTAGCGGGAAGCTATACGCAGTATTTT	CASSELAGSYTQYF
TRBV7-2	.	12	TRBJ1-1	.	TGTGCCAGCAGCATAAGAGACACTGAAGCTTTCTTT	CASSIRDTEAFF
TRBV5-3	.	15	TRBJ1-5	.	TGTGCCAGAAGCTTGTCCACAGGTCGCAATCAGCCCCAGCATTTT	CARSLSTGRNQPQHF
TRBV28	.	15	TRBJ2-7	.	TGTGCCAGCAGTTTGGGTGGGACACCGGGTAGGGAGCAGTACTTC	CASSLGGTPGREQYF
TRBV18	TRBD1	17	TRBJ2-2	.	TGTGCCAGCTCACCACGAGGGGCAGGGGGCAACACCGGGGAGCTGTTTTTT	CASSPRGAGGNTGELFF
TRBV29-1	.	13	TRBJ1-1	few	TGCAGCGTTGAAGGGCAGTTTAACACTGAAGCTTTCTTT	CSVEGQFNTEAFF
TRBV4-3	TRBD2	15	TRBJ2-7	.	TGCGCCAGCAGCCAGGGACTAGCGGAGATTGTCGGTTTTATTTTC	CASSQGLAEIVGFIF
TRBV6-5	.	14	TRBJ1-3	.	TGTGCCAGCAGAGAGGGCTCGAGTGGAAACACCATATATTTT	CASREGSSGNTIYF
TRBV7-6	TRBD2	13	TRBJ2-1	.	TGTGCCAGCACCTGGGACTATAACAATGAGCAGTTCTTC	CASTWDYNNEQFF
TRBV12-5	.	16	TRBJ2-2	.	TGTGCTAGTGGTTTGGTACTTGGGCAGGGCGCCGGGGAGCTGTTTTTT	CASGLVLGQGAGELFF
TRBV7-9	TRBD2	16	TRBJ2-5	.	TGTGCCAGCAGACCAGGGGCGGGGGGGCGGCAAGAGACCCAGTACTTC	CASRPGAGGRQETQYF
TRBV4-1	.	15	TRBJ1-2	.	TGCGCCAGCAGCCACCTAGGGGGAAAAGACTATGGCTACACCTTC	CASSHLGGKDYGYTF
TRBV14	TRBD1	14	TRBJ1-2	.	TGTGCCAGCAGCCAAGATTACAGGGGCTATGGCTACACCTTC	CASSQDYRGYGYTF
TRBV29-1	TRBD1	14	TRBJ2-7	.	TGCAGCGTTGGGGGGACAGGGGGTCTGGGCGAGCAGTACTTC	CSVGGTGGLGEQYF
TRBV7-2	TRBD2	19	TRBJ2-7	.	TGTGCCAGCAGTCTCGTTAGTCCTAGCGGGGGGGGAAGCTCCTACGAGCAGTACTTC	CASSLVSPSGGGSSYEQYF
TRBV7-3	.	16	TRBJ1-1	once	TGTGCCAGCAGCTTAATGGGTAGGGGATTGAACACTGAAGCTTTCTTT	CASSLMGRGLNTEAFF
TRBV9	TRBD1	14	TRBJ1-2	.	TGTGCCAGCAGCGTAGATATGACAGGGGATGGCTACACCTTC	CASSVDMTGDGYTF
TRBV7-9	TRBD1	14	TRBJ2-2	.	TGTGCCAGCAGCTCGTTCGGGACAGGGGGAGTGCTGTTTTTT	CASSSFGTGGVLFF
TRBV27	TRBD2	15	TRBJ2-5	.	TGTGCCAGCTCGACCGGGACTAGCGAGCTCGAGACCCAGTACTTC	CASSTGTSELETQYF
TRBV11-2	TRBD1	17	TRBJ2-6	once	TGTGCCAGCAGCTCCATATCAGGGGGCTCTGGGGCCAACGTCCTGACTTTC	CASSSISGGSGANVLTF
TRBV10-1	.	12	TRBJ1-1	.	TGCGCCAGCTCCTCCAGGGAAACTGAAGCTTTCTTT	CASSSRETEAFF
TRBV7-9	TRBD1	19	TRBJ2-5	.	TGTGCCAGCAGCTGGACAGGGGGCGCGAGGGGGGCCTCACAAGAGACCCAGTACTTC	CASSWTGGARGASQETQYF
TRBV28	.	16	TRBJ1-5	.	TGTGCCAGCAGTCCTAACACCCGTGGGAGGGGTCAGCCCCAGCATTTT	CASSPNTRGRGQPQHF
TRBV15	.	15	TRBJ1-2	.	TGTGCCACCCACATTTATGGTCCGGGGAACTATGGCTACACCTTC	CATHIYGPGNYGYTF
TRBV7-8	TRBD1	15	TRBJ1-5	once	TGTGCCAGCAGCAAACGACAGGGACGCAATCAGCCCCAGCATTTT	CASSKRQGRNQPQHF
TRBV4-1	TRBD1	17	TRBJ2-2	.	TGCGCCAGCAGCCAACTCCCTCCGGACAGGCGGCCCGGGGAGCTGTTTTTT	CASSQLPPDRRPGELFF
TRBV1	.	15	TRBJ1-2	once	TGCACCAGCGAGGAGACAGGGTTTGTCAAGGATGGCTACACCTTC	CTSEETGFVKDGYTF
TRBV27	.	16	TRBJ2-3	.	TGTGCCAGCAGTTCTCCCGGGACAACTAGCACAGATACGCAGTATTTT	CASSSPGTTSTDTQYF
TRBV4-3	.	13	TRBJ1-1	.	TGCGCCAGCAGCCAAGATGGGGGCGCTGAAGCTTTCTTT	CASSQDGGAEAFF
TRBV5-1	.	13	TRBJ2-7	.	TGCGCCAGCAGCCCCGGAGACTCCTACGAGCAGTACTTC	CASSPGDSYEQYF
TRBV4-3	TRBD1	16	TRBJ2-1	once	TGCGCCAGCAGCCAAGATCGGACAGGAAGCTACAATGAGCAGTTCTTC	CASSQDRTGSYNEQFF
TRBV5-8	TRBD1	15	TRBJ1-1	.	TGTGCCAGCAGCGGGAGACAGGGGAGGAGCACTGAAGCTTTCTTT	CASSGRQGRSTEAFF
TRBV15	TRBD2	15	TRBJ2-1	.	TGTGCCACCAGCAGAGTTCGCGGGGGATACAATGAGCAGTTCTTC	CATSRVRGGYNEQFF
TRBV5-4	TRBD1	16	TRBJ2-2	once	TGTGCCAGCAGCCCCCTGGACAGGGGAATAACCGGGGAGCTGTTTTTT	CASSPLDRGITGELFF
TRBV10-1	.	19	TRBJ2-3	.	TGCGCCAGCAGTGACCACAGTTCGCGGGGGCCGACATACACAGATACGCAGTATTTT	CASSDHSSRGPTYTDTQYF